One and the same sample provided the 15 T cell receptor beta chains below, sequenced in a study of T cells after yellow fever vaccination. From the 5' RACE reads, TCRdb called clonotypes with MiXCR, one entry per CDR3 protein. The top ten hold over 15% of the sample, which has some 250,000 distinct CDR3 sequences, about 3.7% seen once. The sample was PBMCs, taken 15 days after the yellow fever booster vaccination. These receptors were obtained from a man aged 18 to 35 who received the YFV17D yellow fever vaccine.

This clonotype was found many times. The chain employs TRBV24-1 and TRBJ2-3; 10 bases are shared with TRBD1. CDR1 is KGHDR, CDR2 SFDVKD, per germline. The ends lost 9 bases at V and 4 bases at J; junction bases unmatched: 3. The CDR3 is 13 residues long. The CDR3 is CATLDRGPDTQYF. CDR3 DNA: TGTGCCACCCTCGACAGGGGGCCAGATACGCAGTATTTT.

In its sample, this clonotype was seen once. This rearrangement joins TRBV20-1 to TRBJ2-1, with 8 bases aligning to TRBD2. The trim removed 6 bases at V and 10 bases at J, leaving 17 bases unmatched. Germline V gene lookup returns CDR1 DFQATT and CDR2 SNEGSKA (reference sequence). The CDR3 has 15 residues. DNA for the CDR3: TGCAGTGCCCCCCCCCGAGCGGGGGCCGCGGGGGAGCAGTTCTTC. It translates to CSAPPRAGAAGEQFF.

Ten or more counts support this clonotype. The chain employs TRBV20-1 and TRBJ1-1; D is uncertain. V was cut by 0 bases and J by 1 base, with 15 bases left in between. Germline V lookup: CDR1 DFQATT, CDR2 SNEGSKA (reference sequence). There are 16 residues in the CDR3. The CDR3 DNA reads as TGCAGTGCTAGAGATGGGCGGGCAGGCTGGAACACTGAAGCTTTCTTT. As protein: CSARDGRAGWNTEAFF.

This clonotype was seen at least ten times. The chain has TRBV7-2 and TRBJ1-4; D gene uncertain. Germline V gives CDR1 SGHTA, CDR2 FQGNSA. The germline V and J ends were trimmed by 5 bases and 1 base, with 11 bases remaining between them. This CDR3 comprises 15 residues. CDR3 bases: TGTGCCAGCAGCGAATCACCTCAAACTAATGAAAAACTGTTTTTT. Translating it yields CASSESPQTNEKLFF.

The V call is TRBV21-1, the J call TRBJ2-7; the D segment call TRBD2 is taken from the table without a DNA check. TRBV21-1 is a pseudogene. The CDR3 is 20 residues long. CDR3: CASSKEGLQRSQATDYEQYF. CDR3 in DNA: TGTGCCAGCAGCAAAGAGGGCCTACAAAGGAGTCAGGCGACAGACTACGAGCAGTACTTC.

This clonotype was seen at least ten times. The rearrangement uses TRBV6-5 and TRBJ2-1; a weak D match, TRBD1 (5 bases). There are 12 residues in the CDR3. Germline V gene sequence: CDR1 MNHEY, CDR2 SVGAGI. Trimming cost V 7 bases and J 4 bases, with 8 bases left between them. The CDR3 spells CASNNRYNEQFF. The CDR3 nucleotides read TGTGCCAGCAATAACAGGTACAATGAGCAGTTCTTC.

Many counts were recorded for this clonotype. This CDR3 reads CSARSGMGTYEQYV. CDR3 coding DNA: TGCAGTGCTAGAAGTGGGATGGGCACCTACGAGCAGTACGTC. The V gene is TRBV20-1, the J gene TRBJ2-7, with D hard to call. Per germline, CDR1 DFQATT and CDR2 SNEGSKA (reference sequence). This CDR3 comprises 14 residues. Between the trimmed V and J ends, which lost 2 bases and 2 bases, there was a span of 13 bases.

This clonotype was seen ten or more times. The chain joins TRBV20-1 to TRBJ2-1; 10 bases agree with TRBD2. Losses at the gene ends were 6 bases for V and 15 bases for J; bases not matched to a gene: 14. The CDR3 has 13 residues. The germline V gene encodes CDR1 DFQATT and CDR2 SNEGSKA (reference sequence). The CDR3 is CSAPKASGGRGFF. The DNA of the CDR3 is TGCAGTGCCCCGAAGGCTAGCGGGGGCCGCGGGTTCTTC.

V usage is TRBV7-2 and J usage is TRBJ2-7; D gene uncertain. Germline lookup yields CDR1 SGHTA and CDR2 FQGNSA. The CDR3 runs to 15 residues. Trimming cost V 1 base and J 0 bases, with 10 bases left between them. The CDR3 sequence is CASSLVVQASYEQYF. The CDR3, as DNA: TGTGCCAGCAGCTTAGTTGTTCAGGCCTCCTACGAGCAGTACTTC.

This clonotype has a count of ten or more. The chain uses TRBV18 and TRBJ2-3, with a tentative D call TRBD2 (7 bases). This CDR3 spans 15 amino acids. The V end lost 4 bases, the J end lost 2 bases, and 13 bases lay between the germline ends. The germline V gene has CDR1 KGHSH and CDR2 LQKENI. The CDR3 sequence is CASSLWGGPTDTQYF. For the CDR3, the DNA is TGTGCCAGCTCACTTTGGGGGGGCCCCACAGATACGCAGTATTTT.

This clonotype came up many times. This rearrangement joins TRBV7-6 to TRBJ2-1, with 7 bases fitting TRBD2. The CDR3 is 17 residues long. The J segment lost 4 bases and the V segment lost 1 base, leaving 10 bases of the junction unmatched. Looked up from germline, CDR1 is SGHVS and CDR2 is FNYEAQ. In DNA, the CDR3 is TGTGCCAGCAGCTTAGAGGATTGGGGCGGGGGTTACAATGAGCAGTTCTTC. Translation: CASSLEDWGGGYNEQFF. The entire variable domain, with the rest obtained from reference TRBV7-6 and TRBJ2-1, is as follows: GAGVSQSPRYKVTKRGQDVALRCDPISGHVSLYWYRQALGQGPEFLTYFNYEAQQDKSGLPNDRFSAERPEGSISTLTIQRTEQRDSAMYRCASSLEDWGGGYNEQFFGPGTRLTVL.

This clonotype was detected ten times or more. V is TRBV27 and J is TRBJ2-5; 7 bases match TRBD1. This CDR3 has 14 amino acids. From germline, CDR1 is MNHEY and CDR2 SMNVEV (reference sequence). After removal of 6 bases from V and 5 bases from J, the junction contained 9 bases not matched to a gene. CDR3 sequence reads: CASRTGYDRETQYF. The CDR3 nucleotides read TGTGCCAGCAGGACAGGGTATGATAGGGAGACCCAGTACTTC.

This clonotype was recorded at least ten times. The chain combines TRBV20-1 with TRBJ2-7; D is possibly TRBD1 (5 bases). Germline-derived CDR1 and CDR2 are DFQATT and SNEGSKA (reference sequence). Trimming cost V 6 bases and J 6 bases, with 12 bases left between them. The CDR3 covers 11 residues. The CDR3 nucleotides are TGCAGTGCCATTTGGCAGGGCGAGCAGTACTTC. It is translated as CSAIWQGEQYF.

This clonotype was detected many times. The chain recombines TRBV14 with TRBJ2-5; D not resolved. Germline CDR1 reads SGHDN; CDR2 reads FVKESK. Trimming stripped 0 bases from V and 5 bases from J, with 16 bases between. The CDR3 runs 16 residues. The CDR3 DNA reads TGTGCCAGCAGCCAAGATAGCATCTACCTGAAGGAGACCCAGTACTTC. Its protein is CASSQDSIYLKETQYF.

This clonotype was detected ten times or more. J is TRBJ2-1 and V is TRBV20-1; 8 bases match TRBD2. The CDR3 length is 13 residues. The germline CDR1 and CDR2 sequences are DFQATT and SNEGSKA (reference sequence). V lost 1 base to trimming and J lost 10 bases; unmatched junction nucleotides: 6. CDR3 sequence (DNA): TGCAGTGCTAGAGGGCTAGCGGGTTACGAGCAGTTCTTC. Its translation is CSARGLAGYEQFF.